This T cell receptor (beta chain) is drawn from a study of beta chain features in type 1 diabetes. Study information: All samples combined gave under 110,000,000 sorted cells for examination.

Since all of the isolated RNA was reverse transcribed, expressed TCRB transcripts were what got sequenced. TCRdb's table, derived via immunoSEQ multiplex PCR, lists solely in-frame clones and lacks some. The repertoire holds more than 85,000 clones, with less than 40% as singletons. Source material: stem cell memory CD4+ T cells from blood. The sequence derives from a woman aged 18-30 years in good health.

In nucleotides, the CDR3 is TGTGCCAGCAGCTTAGATAGCACTTCCTCAGCTAACTATGGCTACACCTTC. Encoded protein: CASSLDSTSSANYGYTF. The chain combines TRBV7-2 with TRBJ1-2; D ambiguous. This CDR3 contains 17 residues. The germline V and J ends were trimmed by 1 base and 0 bases, with 15 bases remaining between them. Germline CDR1 and CDR2: SGHTA and FQGNSA.